This T cell receptor beta chain was sequenced during a study of HIV-infected patients and healthy controls. Findings and limits, study-wide: Mean usage of eight alpha and eight beta V genes differed significantly in HIV-infected patients versus controls. In HIV-infected patients, the apparent post-therapy Gini index recovery did not replicate in size-matched data. Study cohorts differed slightly in age and sex, but this did not explain diversity differences.

Trimming stripped 6 bases from V and 2 bases from J, with 15 bases between. This CDR3 has 15 residues. The V gene's germline CDR1 is MGHDK and CDR2 SYGVNS. The repertoire came from unfractionated whole blood and reflected all unsorted peripheral T cells. cDNA was made from 500 ng RNA using alpha and beta constant primers. Each of the alpha and beta chains got its own library through chain-specific third strand synthesis with indices. TCRdb redid the calling of the 5' RACE reads with MiXCR, one entry per CDR3 protein. The sample has 20,000 to 30,000 distinct CDR3 sequences, 8.5% seen once. This clonotype was counted ten times or more. Its cognate antigen is unknown.

The sequencing input was blood. The chain recombines TRBV25-1 with TRBJ2-3, with D perhaps assigned TRBD1 or TRBD2 (5 bases each). This clonotype was obtained from an adult in good health. Here the CDR3 DNA reads TGTGCCAGCAGCGGGGCCCGTCCGATCACAGATACGCAGTATTTT. Translating it yields CASSGARPITDTQYF.